A selection of T cell receptor beta chains follows, all from one sample in a study of Tregs in tolerant kidney transplant recipients. TCRdb's copy holds only in-frame clones and misses some; the assay was immunoSEQ multiplex PCR. The sample includes around 86,000 clones, roughly 90% of them seen just once. The sequencing here drew on CD4+ T cells from blood (PBMCs), taken 24 months after the transplant. The receptors come from a human patient who received a combined kidney and bone marrow transplant. T cells may partly derive from the graft donor. Each CDR3 is given without its conserved first and last residue. The order of the fields is J gene, V gene, CDR3 length, CDR3 protein.

>TRBJ2-7|TRBV28|12
ASSLFPTGAEQY
>TRBJ2-3|TRBV27|16
ASSLLLRDSALTDTQY
>TRBJ2-3|TRBV9|14
ASSARTPSSTDTQY
>TRBJ2-1|TRBV10-3|14
AISESGTSGGHEQF
>TRBJ2-7|TRBV5-8|11
ASSLRKFNEQY
>TRBJ2-7|TRBV5-5|12
ASSSSALANEQY
>TRBJ2-5|TRBV7-9|14
ASSPRQTGLQETQY
>TRBJ2-1|TRBV11-3|13
ASSLSPGDYNEQF
>TRBJ2-1|TRBV19|11
ASTDKWFDEQF
>TRBJ2-5|TRBV25-1|15
ASSERDRGGPQETQY
>TRBJ2-5|TRBV27|11
ASSASLWSAQY
>TRBJ2-5|TRBV7-2|14
ASSPRRLAGAETQY
>TRBJ2-1|TRBV12-2|15
ASRLSCLAGGRGEQF
>TRBJ2-4|TRBV4-2|15
ASSQEAGGGAKNIQY
>TRBJ1-5|TRBV29-1|14
SVRDRDHYSNQPQH
>TRBJ2-7|TRBV15|12
ATSMGGSSYEQY
>TRBJ2-3|TRBV7-6|13
ASSPSALGTDTQY
>TRBJ2-5|TRBV12-5|13
ASGSPSTGRETQY
>TRBJ1-5|TRBV19|12
ASSSWGEDQPQH
>TRBJ1-1|TRBV14|13
ASSHWKGRYTEAF
>TRBJ2-1|TRBV19|14
ASSNGRHLSYNEQF
>TRBJ1-2|TRBV7-8|16
ASSLVLTGWKANYGYT
>TRBJ2-7|TRBV19|14
ASSRLAGQGAIEQY
>TRBJ2-3|TRBV7-2|12
ASSLERSTDTQY
>TRBJ2-5|TRBV5-1|13
ASSLDGGGAETQY
>TRBJ2-7|TRBV5-1|14
ASSLGHLSPSYEQY
>TRBJ2-1|TRBV5-5|16
ASSLTSGGPPSYNEQF
>TRBJ2-7|TRBV28|12
ASSSPSSGGYCS
>TRBJ2-2|TRBV5-4|13
ASTLAGPPTGELF
>TRBJ1-6|TRBV30|14
AGRPGGVSYNSPLH
>TRBJ1-2|TRBV28|12
ASSMLTVLHGYT
>TRBJ1-1|TRBV7-9|11
ASKGTANTEAF
>TRBJ2-7|TRBV4-3|13
ASSQVSRGNYEQY
>TRBJ1-1|TRBV2|14
ASTNPWGVGNTEAF
>TRBJ2-1|TRBV11-1|13
ASSFSPSGSNEQF
>TRBJ2-7|TRBV19|13
ASWQGVRQSYEQY
>TRBJ1-4|TRBV5-1|13
ASSLLPGGSEKLF
>TRBJ2-1|TRBV7-3|11
ASSSTGPNEQF
>TRBJ2-5|TRBV10-3|14
AISGRDREGQETQY
>TRBJ2-4|TRBV4-1|14
ASSQAWDRAKNIQY
>TRBJ2-2|TRBV7-3|13
ASSVASGLTGELF
>TRBJ1-2|TRBV11-1|12
ASSPPGRAYGYT
>TRBJ2-5|TRBV5-1|13
ASRPSGRAQETQY
>TRBJ2-5|TRBV27|14
ASSLRNSGVQETQY
>TRBJ2-5|TRBV2|11
ASTSGRSETQY
>TRBJ2-3|TRBV21-1|17
ASSKGLERGEASTDTQY
>TRBJ2-1|TRBV30|12
AWSPPGSGNEQF
>TRBJ2-3|TRBV12-5|12
ASGLGTTRDTQY
>TRBJ2-1|TRBV4-3|20
ASSQRTPLGLAGEGSYNEQF
>TRBJ2-7|TRBV4-3|13
ASSQALFNGYEQY
>TRBJ1-2|TRBV4-2|15
ASSQGGKKPQNYGYT